This T cell receptor beta chain was sequenced in a study of blood T cell repertoires in COVID-19. The CDR3 has 18 residues. V lost 0 bases, J lost 8 bases, and 15 bases stayed unmatched. Germline assignment: CDR1 MGHRA and CDR2 YSYEKL. The method was immunoSEQ multiplex PCR; TCRdb's version includes in-frame clones alone and lacks a portion of them. The repertoire consists of over 120,000 clones, with 76% occurring once and the leading ten covering 3.5% to 5%. This clone has only a few counts. Sequencing input: peripheral blood. This rearrangement joins TRBV4-1 to TRBJ2-1; 8 nucleotides line up with TRBD2. This sequence originates from an elderly woman with active or convalescent COVID-19. The CDR3 loop is CASSQDGPQRGHKYEQFF. The CDR3, as DNA: TGCGCCAGCAGCCAAGATGGTCCCCAGCGGGGGCACAAGTATGAGCAGTTCTTC.